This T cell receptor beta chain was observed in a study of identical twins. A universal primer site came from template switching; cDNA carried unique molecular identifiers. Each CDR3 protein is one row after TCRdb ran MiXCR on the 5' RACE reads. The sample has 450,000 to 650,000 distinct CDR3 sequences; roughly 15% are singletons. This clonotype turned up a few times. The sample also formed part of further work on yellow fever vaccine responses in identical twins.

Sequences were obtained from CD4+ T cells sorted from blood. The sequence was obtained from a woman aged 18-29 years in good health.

Here the CDR3 reads CAISGERGNRIRSSYNEQFF. Written as DNA, the CDR3 is TGTGCCATCAGTGGAGAGAGGGGAAATCGGATAAGGAGCTCCTACAATGAGCAGTTCTTC. The chain is built from TRBV10-3 and TRBJ2-1; perhaps D is TRBD1 or TRBD2 (5 bases each). The germline gives CDR1 ENHRY, CDR2 SYGVKD. The V gene lost 4 bases and the J gene lost 0 bases, with 25 bases spanning the gap. This CDR3 has 20 residues.